This is a list of T cell receptor beta chains from one sample in a study of blood T cells in healthy people across ages. In TCRdb, the 5' RACE reads were re-called with MiXCR into one record per CDR3 protein. The repertoire holds over 1,300,000 distinct CDR3 sequences, with roughly 59% as singletons. The sequencing sample was made of blood. All receptors come from a man younger than 35 in good health. Each CDR3 is given with its conserved first and last residue. The D gene is left open where the match is weak. Part of the rows lack a size; the others show once, few, many or a class for expanded clones.

D: .; V: TRBV9; J: TRBJ2-1; size: .; DNA: TGTGCCAGCAGCGTAGATTTTGGCAGGGCCTTCTACAATGAGCAGTTCTTC; CDR3: CASSVDFGRAFYNEQFF
D: .; V: TRBV29-1; J: TRBJ2-1; size: .; DNA: TGCAGCGTTGATGCGGTTTCCTACAATGAGCAGTTCTTC; CDR3: CSVDAVSYNEQFF
D: .; V: TRBV10-3; J: TRBJ2-6; size: .; DNA: TGTGCCATCAGCTCGGGGCAGGAAAGCTCTGGGGCCAACGTCCTGACTTTC; CDR3: CAISSGQESSGANVLTF
D: TRBD2; V: TRBV10-3; J: TRBJ2-7; size: .; DNA: TGTGCCATCACGGGGGGGAACGGGATCAACGAGCAGTACTTC; CDR3: CAITGGNGINEQYF
D: TRBD2; V: TRBV7-9; J: TRBJ2-5; size: .; DNA: TGTGCCAGCAGCTTCCGAGGACTAGCCTTAGAAGAGACCCAGTACTTC; CDR3: CASSFRGLALEETQYF
D: .; V: TRBV11-2; J: TRBJ2-2; size: .; DNA: TGTGCCAGCAGCCCCGTCAGCGAGCAGAACACCGGGGAGCTGTTTTTT; CDR3: CASSPVSEQNTGELFF
D: .; V: TRBV27; J: TRBJ2-2; size: .; DNA: TGTGCCAGCAGTCAGCCAACGGGGTACACAACCGGGGAGCTGTTTTTT; CDR3: CASSQPTGYTTGELFF
D: TRBD2; V: TRBV6-2/TRBV6-3; J: TRBJ2-3; size: few; DNA: TGTGCCAGCAGTCCGTACCGGGGGGGATTCGATACGCAGTATTTT; CDR3: CASSPYRGGFDTQYF
D: TRBD1; V: TRBV5-6; J: TRBJ2-7; size: .; DNA: TGTGCCAGCAGCCGAGCCGGGACAGCGGACTACGAGCAGTACTTC; CDR3: CASSRAGTADYEQYF
D: TRBD1; V: TRBV12-3/TRBV12-4; J: TRBJ1-2; size: once; DNA: TGTGCCAGCAGTTTCCCTTACCGGGACAGGGATCGGGGTGGCTACACCTTC; CDR3: CASSFPYRDRDRGGYTF
D: .; V: TRBV20-1; J: TRBJ2-7; size: few; DNA: TGCAGTGCTAGAGTCTGGTTGATGGACGGCAGCTTTCCAGTTTACGAGCAGTACTTC; CDR3: CSARVWLMDGSFPVYEQYF
D: .; V: TRBV5-5; J: TRBJ1-2; size: .; DNA: TGTGCCAGCAGCTTGATAGGGATCTATGGCTACACCTTC; CDR3: CASSLIGIYGYTF
D: TRBD1; V: TRBV5-1; J: TRBJ2-1; size: .; DNA: TGCGCCAGCAGCCCGGGGGACAGGGATGACAATGAGCAGTTCTTC; CDR3: CASSPGDRDDNEQFF
D: .; V: TRBV6-5; J: TRBJ2-7; size: .; DNA: TGTGCCAGCAGCCGTTCCCAGGAAAGCTCCTACGAGCAGTACTTC; CDR3: CASSRSQESSYEQYF
D: .; V: TRBV10-3; J: TRBJ2-7; size: .; DNA: TGTGCCATCAGACAGGGACTCCTCAGCTCCTACGAGCAGTACTTC; CDR3: CAIRQGLLSSYEQYF
D: TRBD2; V: TRBV20-1; J: TRBJ2-1; size: few; DNA: TGCAGTGCTAGGGAGGTGGGACTAGCTACCAATGAGCAGTTCTTC; CDR3: CSAREVGLATNEQFF
D: .; V: TRBV7-2; J: TRBJ2-3; size: .; DNA: TGTGCCAGCAGCCCCCGGCCCGGTACGCAGTATTTT; CDR3: CASSPRPGTQYF
D: TRBD2; V: TRBV20-1; J: TRBJ2-7; size: .; DNA: TGCAGTGCTAGAGAGACTAGCGGGGGTTACGAGCAGTACTTC; CDR3: CSARETSGGYEQYF
D: .; V: TRBV5-1; J: TRBJ2-5; size: .; DNA: TGCGCCGTTACAGGGTTGGAGACCCAGTACTTC; CDR3: CAVTGLETQYF
D: TRBD2; V: TRBV18; J: TRBJ2-7; size: .; DNA: TGTGCCAGCTCAGCGACTAGCGGGAGAGGTGAGCAGTACTTC; CDR3: CASSATSGRGEQYF
D: TRBD1; V: TRBV7-2; J: TRBJ1-1; size: few; DNA: TGTGCCAGCCCACGGACAGGGGGAACGAACACTGAAGCTTTCTTT; CDR3: CASPRTGGTNTEAFF
D: .; V: TRBV14; J: TRBJ2-1; size: .; DNA: TGTGCCAGCAGCCAAGAACAGTACAATGAGCAGTTCTTC; CDR3: CASSQEQYNEQFF
D: .; V: TRBV14; J: TRBJ1-2; size: .; DNA: TGTGCCAGCAGCCAAGATCTTTGTGGCTACACCTTC; CDR3: CASSQDLCGYTF
D: .; V: TRBV10-3; J: TRBJ2-3; size: .; DNA: TGTGCCATCAGTGAGTCTGTGGACACCACAGATACGCAGTATTTT; CDR3: CAISESVDTTDTQYF
D: .; V: TRBV6-2/TRBV6-3; J: TRBJ2-1; size: .; DNA: TGTGCCAGCAGTGCTCCGGACTATTACAATGAGCAGTTCTTC; CDR3: CASSAPDYYNEQFF
D: .; V: TRBV4-1; J: TRBJ1-2; size: few; DNA: TGCGCCAGCAGCCAAGATGTGGAGAGTCCCTATGGCTACACCTTC; CDR3: CASSQDVESPYGYTF
D: TRBD1; V: TRBV7-9; J: TRBJ2-1; size: .; DNA: TGTGCCAGCAGCTTAATTCTTGGACAGGGGGCCTACCGCTCCTACAATGAGCAGTTCTTC; CDR3: CASSLILGQGAYRSYNEQFF
D: .; V: TRBV20-1; J: TRBJ2-5; size: once; DNA: TGCAGTGCTAGTCCCCACGCAGAGACCCAGTACTTC; CDR3: CSASPHAETQYF
D: TRBD1; V: TRBV20-1; J: TRBJ2-7; size: .; DNA: TGCAGTGCTAGACCGGGACAGGCCTATACCTACGAGCAGTACTTC; CDR3: CSARPGQAYTYEQYF
D: .; V: TRBV7-6; J: TRBJ1-1; size: once; DNA: TGTGCCAGCAGCGCCACTCAGGGACTTCACGCTGAAGCTTTCTTT; CDR3: CASSATQGLHAEAFF
D: .; V: TRBV13; J: TRBJ1-5; size: .; DNA: TGTGCCAGCAGCTTCGGCCCAGAGGGTCAGCCCCAGCATTTT; CDR3: CASSFGPEGQPQHF
D: TRBD2; V: TRBV4-2; J: TRBJ2-3; size: .; DNA: TGTGCCAGCAGCCAAGATAAGCGGGGGGCCACAGATACGCAGTATTTT; CDR3: CASSQDKRGATDTQYF
D: .; V: TRBV4-2; J: TRBJ2-3; size: .; DNA: TGTGCCAGCAGCCAAGTGGGTCGGGGGCTTGATTGGGGTACGCAGTATTTT; CDR3: CASSQVGRGLDWGTQYF
D: .; V: TRBV9; J: TRBJ2-3; size: once; DNA: TGTGCCAGCAGCGTAGGAGGGGGAGCTACCACAGATACGCAGTATTTT; CDR3: CASSVGGGATTDTQYF
D: .; V: TRBV20-1; J: TRBJ2-3; size: .; DNA: TGCAGTGCTAGAGGCACCCGACTAGACACCTTCGCAGATACGCAGTATTTT; CDR3: CSARGTRLDTFADTQYF
D: .; V: TRBV27; J: TRBJ2-7; size: few; DNA: TGTGCCAGCAGTTTTACCCTAGGAATTCGGCTACACGAGCAGTACTTC; CDR3: CASSFTLGIRLHEQYF
D: .; V: TRBV4-3; J: TRBJ2-2; size: few; DNA: TGCGCCAGCAGCCAAGACCCTCAGAACACCGGGGAGCTGTTTTTT; CDR3: CASSQDPQNTGELFF
D: .; V: TRBV6-1; J: TRBJ2-3; size: .; DNA: TGTGCCAGCAGTCACCAGGGTCAGAGCACAGATACGCAGTATTTT; CDR3: CASSHQGQSTDTQYF
D: .; V: TRBV21-1; J: TRBJ2-1; size: once; DNA: TGTGCCCCGCCCGGACTAGCGGGAGGAGGCCGCTCCTACAATGAGCAGTTCTTC; CDR3: CAPPGLAGGGRSYNEQFF
D: TRBD2; V: TRBV6-1; J: TRBJ2-1; size: .; DNA: TGTGCCAGCAGTGCTAGAGCGGGAGGATTTGGGGGTGAGCAGTTCTTC; CDR3: CASSARAGGFGGEQFF
D: .; V: TRBV5-1; J: TRBJ2-7; size: .; DNA: TGCGCCAGCAGCTTCGGGAGACCTCCTGGGTCCTACGAGCAGTACTTC; CDR3: CASSFGRPPGSYEQYF
D: TRBD1; V: TRBV6-4; J: TRBJ2-2; size: .; DNA: TGTGCCAGCAGTGACTCGGGGACAGGGACCACCGGGGAGCTGTTTTTT; CDR3: CASSDSGTGTTGELFF
D: .; V: TRBV5-1; J: TRBJ2-4; size: .; DNA: TGCGCCAGCAGCTTGGCTGCAGGGCTAGCCAAAAACATTCAGTACTTC; CDR3: CASSLAAGLAKNIQYF
D: TRBD1; V: TRBV5-1; J: TRBJ2-3; size: .; DNA: TGCGCCAGCAGCCGGGACAGCCAAGATACGCAGTATTTT; CDR3: CASSRDSQDTQYF
D: TRBD2; V: TRBV20-1; J: TRBJ2-3; size: .; DNA: TGCAGTGCTAGTAGGCTAGCGGACACAGATACGCAGTATTTT; CDR3: CSASRLADTDTQYF
D: TRBD1; V: TRBV6-5; J: TRBJ2-1; size: .; DNA: TGTGCCAGCAGTTACGGACAGGCCCATTACAATGAGCAGTTCTTC; CDR3: CASSYGQAHYNEQFF
D: .; V: TRBV2; J: TRBJ2-3; size: .; DNA: TGTGCCAGCGGGCAATTCACGGATACGCAGTATTTT; CDR3: CASGQFTDTQYF
D: .; V: TRBV12-3/TRBV12-4; J: TRBJ2-4; size: few; DNA: TGTGCCAGCAGTGAGGGGGGAGAAAACATTCAGTACTTC; CDR3: CASSEGGENIQYF
D: .; V: TRBV20-1; J: TRBJ1-2; size: .; DNA: TGCAGTGCTAGAGAGGCCTCTCCTAACTATGGCTACACCTTC; CDR3: CSAREASPNYGYTF
D: .; V: TRBV12-3/TRBV12-4; J: TRBJ2-3; size: .; DNA: TGTGCCAGCAGTCCGGCGGGTACGCAGTATTTT; CDR3: CASSPAGTQYF
D: .; V: TRBV4-3; J: TRBJ1-2; size: .; DNA: TGCGCCAGCAGCCGAGGAGAGCGGGAGACATGTGGCTACACCTTC; CDR3: CASSRGERETCGYTF
D: .; V: TRBV6-5; J: TRBJ2-3; size: .; DNA: TGTGCCAGCAGTTACGCCATCACAGGGTTAGATACGCAGTATTTT; CDR3: CASSYAITGLDTQYF